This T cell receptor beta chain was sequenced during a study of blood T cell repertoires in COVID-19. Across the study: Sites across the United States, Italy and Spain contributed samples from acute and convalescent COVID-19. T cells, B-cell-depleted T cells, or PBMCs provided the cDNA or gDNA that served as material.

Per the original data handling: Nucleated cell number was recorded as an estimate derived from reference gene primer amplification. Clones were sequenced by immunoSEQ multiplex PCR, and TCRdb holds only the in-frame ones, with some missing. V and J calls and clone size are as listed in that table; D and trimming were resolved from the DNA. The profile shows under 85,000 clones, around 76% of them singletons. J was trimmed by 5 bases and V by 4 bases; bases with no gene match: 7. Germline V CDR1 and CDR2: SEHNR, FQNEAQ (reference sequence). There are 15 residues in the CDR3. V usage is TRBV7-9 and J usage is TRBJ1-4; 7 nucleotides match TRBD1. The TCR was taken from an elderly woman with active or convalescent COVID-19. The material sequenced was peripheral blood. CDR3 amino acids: CASSWWDSPNEKLFF. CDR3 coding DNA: TGTGCCAGCAGCTGGTGGGACAGTCCGAATGAAAAACTGTTTTTT.